Presented here are 21 T cell receptor beta chains from one specimen sequenced in a study of cytomegalovirus exposure and HLA in healthy donors. Vbeta (60) and Jbeta (13) primers were used in the PCR. Assay: immunoSEQ multiplex PCR; the TCRdb copy retains only in-frame clones and omits some. The sample records 100,000 to 150,000 clones, roughly 80% being singletons. Sequencing was performed on PBMCs. These receptors were taken from a man younger than 35 in good health and CMV-seropositive.

CDR3 sequence (DNA): TGTGCCAGCAGTCCCCCCGAAAGGGGGCGAGAGGCTTTCTTT. Its translation is CASSPPERGREAFF. V and J are TRBV6-5 and TRBJ1-1, with 7 nucleotides matching TRBD1. Germline assignment: CDR1 MNHEY and CDR2 SVGAGI. The V gene end was trimmed by 5 bases and the J gene end by 11 bases; junction bases not matched to a gene: 14. The CDR3 has 14 residues.

The gene calls are TRBV2 and TRBJ1-4; weak D call: TRBD1 (5 bases). The CDR3 runs 13 residues. Deletions cut 7 bases from V and 6 bases from J, with 12 bases between. Germline V gene data show CDR1 as SNHLY and CDR2 as FYNNEI. The CDR3 coding sequence is TGTGCCAGCAACGGTGGAGGGGATGAAAAACTGTTTTTT. Amino acid sequence: CASNGGGDEKLFF.

This rearrangement joins TRBV19 to TRBJ2-1, with TRBD2 matching over 13 bases. This CDR3 region has 14 residues. V gave up 10 bases and J gave up 8 bases; unmatched junction bases: 8. Germline loops: CDR1 LNHDA, CDR2 SQIVND (reference sequence). The CDR3 DNA reads TGTGCCACTACTAGCGGGAGGGCCGGGGATGAGCAGTTCTTC. This encodes CATTSGRAGDEQFF.

This chain uses TRBV2 with TRBJ1-1; D unresolved. Trimming took off 4 bases at V and 1 base at J, with 7 bases between the two ends. Per germline, CDR1 SNHLY and CDR2 FYNNEI. The CDR3 is 13 amino acids. The CDR3 spells CASSVEENTEAFF. The CDR3 region has the DNA TGTGCCAGCAGTGTGGAGGAGAACACTGAAGCTTTCTTT.

V gene TRBV5-4 combines with J gene TRBJ2-5; 11 bases are shared with TRBD2. The length of the CDR3 is 16 residues. Germline V lookup: CDR1 SGHNT, CDR2 YYREEE (reference sequence). V shed 4 bases and J 4 bases; nucleotides not matched to a gene: 9. As DNA, the CDR3 is TGTGCCAGCAGCGCCGAGGGTCTAGCGGGAGGAGAGACCCAGTACTTC. Protein sequence: CASSAEGLAGGETQYF.

DNA for the CDR3: TGTGCCAGCAGTTCGGGACAGGGCAATCAGCCCCAGCATTTT. Residues: CASSSGQGNQPQHF. V gene TRBV6-5 combines with J gene TRBJ1-5, with 8 positions matching TRBD1. Germline assignment: CDR1 MNHEY and CDR2 SVGAGI. Trimming at V came to 4 bases and at J to 2 bases, leaving 1 base not matched to a gene. This CDR3 has 14 residues.

J is TRBJ2-7 and V is TRBV30; the match to TRBD1 covers 7 bases. The CDR3 loop spans 15 amino acids. CDR1 GTSNPN and CDR2 SVGIG come from the germline V gene (reference sequence). V was pared by 2 bases and J by 2 bases, with 9 bases of the junction left unmatched. The CDR3 DNA reads TGTGCCTGGAGTTACTTGACAGGGTCCCCCTACGAGCAGTACTTC. Amino acids: CAWSYLTGSPYEQYF.

The genes are TRBV5-1 and TRBJ2-1, with 8 bases that match TRBD2. With V trimmed by 4 bases and J by 16 bases, 7 bases remained unmatched. CDR3 length equals 11 residues. Germline V gene lookup returns CDR1 SGHRS and CDR2 YFSETQ. CDR3 DNA sequence: TGCGCCAGCAGCCTGGGACTAGGGCTCTTCTTC. Protein sequence: CASSLGLGLFF.

This chain joins TRBV19 and TRBJ1-5, with TRBD1 identical over 8 bases. This CDR3 spans 16 amino acids. The germline CDR1 and CDR2 sequences are LNHDA and SQIVND (reference sequence). Losses at the gene ends were 6 bases for V and 6 bases for J; bases not matched to a gene: 13. The CDR3 spells CASRLDGQGVTQPQHF. The DNA for the CDR3 is TGTGCCAGTAGACTAGATGGACAGGGTGTCACTCAGCCCCAGCATTTT.

The chain couples TRBV2 to TRBJ2-2, with 7 bases lining up with TRBD1. J lost 4 bases, V lost 2 bases, and 7 bases had no gene match. This CDR3 contains 16 residues. Per germline, CDR1 SNHLY and CDR2 FYNNEI. CDR3 residues: CASSETRDSRTGELFF. The CDR3 DNA sequence: TGTGCCAGCAGTGAAACCCGGGACAGCCGCACCGGGGAGCTGTTTTTT.

The chain carries TRBV10-3 and TRBJ1-5, with 7 bases matching TRBD1. The CDR3 is 16 amino acids. V trimming: 0 bases; J trimming: 0 bases; junction bases outside the gene matches: 2. Germline V gene sequence: CDR1 ENHRY, CDR2 SYGVKD. CDR3 coding DNA: TGTGCCATCAGTGAGTCCGGGACAGTTAGCAATCAGCCCCAGCATTTT. This sequence encodes CAISESGTVSNQPQHF.

J is TRBJ1-4 and V is TRBV6-1; 8 positions match TRBD1. Germline loops: CDR1 MNHNS, CDR2 SASEGT. The CDR3 is 14 residues long. The ends lost 7 bases at V and 3 bases at J; junction bases unmatched: 4. The CDR3 DNA follows: TGTGCCAGCAAACAGGGGGAGGCTAATGAAAAACTGTTTTTT. It is translated as CASKQGEANEKLFF.

The gene calls are TRBV7-2 and TRBJ2-1, with 9 nucleotides matching TRBD2. Germline V gene data show CDR1 as SGHTA and CDR2 as FQGNSA. CDR3 length: 15 amino acids. The junction had 6 bases not matched to a gene; V was cut back by 3 bases and J by 6 bases. The CDR3 nucleotides are TGTGCCAGCAGCTTTCTAGCGGGGATTATCAATGAGCAGTTCTTC. Its translation is CASSFLAGIINEQFF. The full variable domain, its missing parts supplied by reference TRBV7-2 and TRBJ2-1, is GAGVSQSPSNKVTEKGKDVELRCDPISGHTALYWYRQSLGQGLEFLIYFQGNSAPDKSGLPSDRFSAERTGGSVSTLTIQRTQQEDSAVYLCASSFLAGIINEQFFGPGTRLTVL.

This clone appeared a few times. This rearrangement joins TRBV2 to TRBJ1-2; maybe TRBD1 (6 bases). In germline, CDR1 is SNHLY, CDR2 FYNNEI. Trimming took off 5 bases at V and 4 bases at J, with 26 bases between the two ends. This CDR3 comprises 18 residues. CDR3 protein: CASSYPRGTVAYSYGYTF. DNA for the CDR3: TGTGCCAGCAGTTATCCCAGGGGCACAGTAGCCTACAGCTATGGCTACACCTTC. The whole variable domain, remainder taken from reference TRBV2 and TRBJ1-2, is EPEVTQTPSHQVTQMGQEVILRCVPISNHLYFYWYRQILGQKVEFLVSFYNNEISEKSEIFDDQFSVERPDGSNFTLKIRSTKLEDSAMYFCASSYPRGTVAYSYGYTFGSGTRLTVV.

CDR3 in amino acids: CASSLLAGVGTDTQYF. The DNA of the CDR3 is TGCGCCAGCAGCTTACTAGCGGGAGTTGGCACAGATACGCAGTATTTT. The gene calls are TRBV5-1 and TRBJ2-3, with 11 bases fitting TRBD2. From germline, CDR1 is SGHRS and CDR2 YFSETQ. The CDR3 is 16 residues long. The junction had 3 bases not matched to a gene; V was cut back by 2 bases and J by 1 base. Full variable domain (missing parts from reference TRBV5-1 and TRBJ2-3): KAGVTQTPRYLIKTRGQQVTLSCSPISGHRSVSWYQQTPGQGLQFLFEYFSETQRNKGNFPGRFSGRQFSNSRSEMNVSTLELGDSALYLCASSLLAGVGTDTQYFGPGTRLTVL.

The rearrangement links TRBV18 to TRBJ2-1; D may be TRBD2 (6 bases). This CDR3 has 13 residues. The V end lost 8 bases, the J end lost 2 bases, and 10 bases lay between the germline ends. Germline CDR1 is KGHSH and CDR2 is LQKENI. This CDR3 is CASRREPYNEQFF. CDR3 nucleotides: TGTGCCAGCCGACGGGAGCCCTACAATGAGCAGTTCTTC.

In this sample, this clone turned up once. The rearrangement uses TRBV5-6 and TRBJ2-1; 9 nucleotides agree with TRBD1. In germline, CDR1 is SGHDT, CDR2 YYEEEE. The V segment lost 0 bases and the J segment 6 bases; nucleotides outside the gene matches: 4. This CDR3 spans 15 amino acids. The CDR3 loop reads CASSLVGQGPNEQFF. CDR3 sequence (DNA): TGTGCCAGCAGCTTGGTGGGACAGGGTCCCAATGAGCAGTTCTTC.

The rearrangement joins TRBV7-2 to TRBJ2-5; D is uncertain. The CDR3 is 17 residues long. In germline, CDR1 is SGHTA, CDR2 FQGNSA. With 2 bases removed from V and 1 base from J, the gap between germline ends came to 17 bases. The CDR3 DNA reads as TGTGCCAGCAGCTTACGCCCTGTGGTGTCAGTCCAAGAGACCCAGTACTTC. Translation gives CASSLRPVVSVQETQYF. Combining the CDR3 with reference TRBV7-2 and TRBJ2-5 gives the whole variable domain GAGVSQSPSNKVTEKGKDVELRCDPISGHTALYWYRQSLGQGLEFLIYFQGNSAPDKSGLPSDRFSAERTGGSVSTLTIQRTQQEDSAVYLCASSLRPVVSVQETQYFGPGTRLLVL.

The rearrangement uses TRBV5-8 and TRBJ2-7; D ambiguous. The germline CDR1 and CDR2 sequences are SGHTS and YDEGEE. This CDR3 comprises 15 residues. Trimming removed 1 base from V and 0 bases from J, with 11 bases in between. The CDR3 DNA sequence: TGTGCCAGCAGCTTGAAGCGCTACTCCTCCTACGAGCAGTACTTC. Its protein is CASSLKRYSSYEQYF.

The gene calls are TRBV7-2 and TRBJ1-2, with TRBD1 identical over 7 bases. Trimming removed 1 base from V and 6 bases from J; junction bases left unmatched: 2. CDR1 and CDR2 (germline): SGHTA, FQGNSA. This CDR3 is built from 13 residues. This chain's CDR3 is CASSLVRGDGYTF. In DNA, the CDR3 is TGTGCCAGCAGCTTAGTCAGGGGGGATGGCTACACCTTC.

Remarks on this clone: One end of the junction does not line up with germline, which may come from a read error. This chain connects TRBV27 to TRBJ1-2; TRBD1 agrees at 10 bases. The V gene's germline CDR1 is MNHEY and CDR2 SMNVEV (reference sequence). The CDR3 spans 14 residues. CDR3 region: CASSYGTGDYGYAF. The CDR3 DNA reads as TGTGCCAGCAGCTACGGGACAGGGGACTATGGCTACGCCTTC.